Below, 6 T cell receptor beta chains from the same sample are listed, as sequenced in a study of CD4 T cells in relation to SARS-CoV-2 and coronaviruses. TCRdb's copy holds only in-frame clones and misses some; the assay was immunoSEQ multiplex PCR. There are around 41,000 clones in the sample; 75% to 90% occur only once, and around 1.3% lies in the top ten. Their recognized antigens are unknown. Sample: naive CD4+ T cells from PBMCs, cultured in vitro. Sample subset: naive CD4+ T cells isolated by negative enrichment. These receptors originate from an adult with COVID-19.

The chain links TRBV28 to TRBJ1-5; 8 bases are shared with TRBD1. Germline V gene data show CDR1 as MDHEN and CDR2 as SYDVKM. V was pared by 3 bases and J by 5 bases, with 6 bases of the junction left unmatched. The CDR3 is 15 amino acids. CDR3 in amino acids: CASSLSGQGHQPQHF. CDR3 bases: TGTGCCAGCAGTTTGTCAGGACAGGGTCATCAGCCCCAGCATTTT. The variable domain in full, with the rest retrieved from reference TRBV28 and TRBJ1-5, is DVKVTQSSRYLVKRTGEKVFLECVQDMDHENMFWYRQDPGLGLRLIYFSYDVKMKEKGDIPEGYSVSREKKERFSLILESASTNQTSMYLCASSLSGQGHQPQHFGDGTRLSIL.

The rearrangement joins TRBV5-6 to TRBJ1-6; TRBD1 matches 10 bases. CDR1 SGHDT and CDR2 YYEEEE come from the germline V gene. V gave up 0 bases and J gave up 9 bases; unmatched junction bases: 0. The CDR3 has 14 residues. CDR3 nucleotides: TGTGCCAGCAGCTTGGGACAGGGGGCTTCACCCCTCCACTTT. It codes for CASSLGQGASPLHF.

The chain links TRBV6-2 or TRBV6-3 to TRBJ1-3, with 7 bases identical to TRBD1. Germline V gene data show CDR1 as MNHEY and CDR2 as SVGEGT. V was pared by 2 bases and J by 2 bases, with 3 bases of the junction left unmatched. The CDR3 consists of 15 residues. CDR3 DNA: TGTGCCAGCAGTTACCTCGACAGGGCTGGAAACACCATATATTTT. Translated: CASSYLDRAGNTIYF.

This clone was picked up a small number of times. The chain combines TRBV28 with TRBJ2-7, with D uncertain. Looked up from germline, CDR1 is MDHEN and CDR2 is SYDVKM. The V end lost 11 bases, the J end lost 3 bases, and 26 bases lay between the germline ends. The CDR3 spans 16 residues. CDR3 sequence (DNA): TGTGCCTCCACCCGGTCGGGCTCTTTTGTCGGCTACGAGCAGTACTTC. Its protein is CASTRSGSFVGYEQYF.

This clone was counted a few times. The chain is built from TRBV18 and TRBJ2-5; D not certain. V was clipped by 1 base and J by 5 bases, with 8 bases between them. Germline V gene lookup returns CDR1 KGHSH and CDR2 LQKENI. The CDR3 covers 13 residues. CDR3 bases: TGTGCCAGCTCACCACGACATAGGGAGACCCAGTACTTC. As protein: CASSPRHRETQYF.

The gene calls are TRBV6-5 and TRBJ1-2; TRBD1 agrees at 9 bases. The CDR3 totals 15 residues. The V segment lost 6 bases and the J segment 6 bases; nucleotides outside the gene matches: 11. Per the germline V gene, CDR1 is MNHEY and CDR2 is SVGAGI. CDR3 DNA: TGTGCCAGCAGATCCTCGGGACAGGGATTGGATGGCTACACCTTC. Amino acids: CASRSSGQGLDGYTF.